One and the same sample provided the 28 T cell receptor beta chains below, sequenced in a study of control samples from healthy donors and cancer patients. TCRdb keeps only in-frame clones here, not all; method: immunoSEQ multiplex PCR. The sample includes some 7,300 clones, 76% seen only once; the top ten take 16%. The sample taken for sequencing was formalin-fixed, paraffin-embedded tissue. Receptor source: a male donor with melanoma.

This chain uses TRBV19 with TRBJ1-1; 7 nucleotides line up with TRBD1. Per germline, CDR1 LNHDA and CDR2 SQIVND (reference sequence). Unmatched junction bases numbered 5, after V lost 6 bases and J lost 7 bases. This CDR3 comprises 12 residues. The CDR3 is CASRTGQVEAFF. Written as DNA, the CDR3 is TGTGCCAGTAGGACCGGACAGGTTGAAGCTTTCTTT.

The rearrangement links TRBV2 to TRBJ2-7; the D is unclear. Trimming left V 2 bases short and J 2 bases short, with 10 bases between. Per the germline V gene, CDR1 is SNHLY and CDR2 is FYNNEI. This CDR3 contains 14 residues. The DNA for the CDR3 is TGTGCCAGCAGTGAATGGTACAGTCCCTACGAGCAGTACTTC. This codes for CASSEWYSPYEQYF.

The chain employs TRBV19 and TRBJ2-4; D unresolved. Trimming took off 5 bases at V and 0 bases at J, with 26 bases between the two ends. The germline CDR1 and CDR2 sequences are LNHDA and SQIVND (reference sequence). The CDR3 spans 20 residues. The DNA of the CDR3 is TGTGCCAGTAGTCCCGGTTTGGCCAGCATCTCGGCACTAGCCAAAAACATTCAGTACTTC. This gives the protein CASSPGLASISALAKNIQYF.

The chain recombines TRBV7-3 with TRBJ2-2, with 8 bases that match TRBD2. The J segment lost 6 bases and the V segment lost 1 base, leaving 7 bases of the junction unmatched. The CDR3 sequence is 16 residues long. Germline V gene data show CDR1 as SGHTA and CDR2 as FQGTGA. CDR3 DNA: TGTGCCAGCAGCTTAAGCCTAGCGGGTCCGCCCGGGGAGCTGTTTTTT. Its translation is CASSLSLAGPPGELFF.

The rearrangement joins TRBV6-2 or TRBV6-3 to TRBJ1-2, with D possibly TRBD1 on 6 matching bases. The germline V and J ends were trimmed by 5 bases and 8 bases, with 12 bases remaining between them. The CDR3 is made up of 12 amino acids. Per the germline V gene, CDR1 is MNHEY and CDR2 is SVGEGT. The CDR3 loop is CASSRGTNGYTF. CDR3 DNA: TGTGCCAGCAGTCGCGGGACAAACGGCTACACCTTC.

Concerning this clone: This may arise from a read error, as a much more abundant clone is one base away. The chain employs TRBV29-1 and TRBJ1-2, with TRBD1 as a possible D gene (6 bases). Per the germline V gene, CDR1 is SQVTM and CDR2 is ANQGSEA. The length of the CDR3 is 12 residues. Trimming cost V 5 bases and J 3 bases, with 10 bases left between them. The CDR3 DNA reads TGCAGCGTTAGAAACAGGGACTATGGCTACACCTTC. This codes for CSVRNRDYGYTF.

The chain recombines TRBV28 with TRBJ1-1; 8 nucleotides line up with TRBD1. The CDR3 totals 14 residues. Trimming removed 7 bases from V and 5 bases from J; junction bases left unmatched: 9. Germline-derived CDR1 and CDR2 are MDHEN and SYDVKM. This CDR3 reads CASTLTGVGTEAFF. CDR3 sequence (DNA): TGTGCCAGCACCCTGACAGGGGTAGGGACTGAAGCTTTCTTT.

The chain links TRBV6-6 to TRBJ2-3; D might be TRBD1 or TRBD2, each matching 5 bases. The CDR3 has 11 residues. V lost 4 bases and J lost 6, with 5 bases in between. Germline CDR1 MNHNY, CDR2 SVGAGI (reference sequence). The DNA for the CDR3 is TGTGCCAGCAGTTGGGGGGATACGCAGTATTTT. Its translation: CASSWGDTQYF.

DNA of the CDR3: TGCGCCAGCAGCAACCCTCAGGGAACGGGGGCGGTTGAGCAGTTCTTC. Encoded protein: CASSNPQGTGAVEQFF. The J gene is TRBJ2-1, the V gene TRBV5-1; D could derive from TRBD1 or TRBD2 (6 bases each). Trimming stripped 4 bases from V and 9 bases from J, with 23 bases between. Germline V gene lookup returns CDR1 SGHRS and CDR2 YFSETQ. There are 16 residues in the CDR3.

CDR3 coding DNA: TGTGCCAGCAGCTCTTCGGCTATCTACGAGCAGTACTTC. Protein: CASSSSAIYEQYF. The rearrangement joins TRBV11-2 to TRBJ2-7; no clear D gene. V lost 4 bases and J 3 bases, leaving 10 bases between the germline ends. Germline assignment: CDR1 SGHAT and CDR2 FQNNGV. The CDR3 contains 13 residues.

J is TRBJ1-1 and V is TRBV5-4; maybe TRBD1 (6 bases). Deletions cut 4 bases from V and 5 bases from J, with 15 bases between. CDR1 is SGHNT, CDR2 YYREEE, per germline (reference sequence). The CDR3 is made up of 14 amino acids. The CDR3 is CASSHPDRPTEAFF. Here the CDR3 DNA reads TGTGCCAGCAGCCACCCGGACAGACCTACTGAAGCTTTCTTT.

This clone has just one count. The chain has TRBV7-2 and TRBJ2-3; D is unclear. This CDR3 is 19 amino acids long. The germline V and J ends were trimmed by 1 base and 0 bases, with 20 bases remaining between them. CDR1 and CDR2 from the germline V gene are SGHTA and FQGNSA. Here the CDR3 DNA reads TGTGCCAGCAGCTTAGGATTCCCGGGTAGCCTAACTAGCACAGATACGCAGTATTTT. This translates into CASSLGFPGSLTSTDTQYF. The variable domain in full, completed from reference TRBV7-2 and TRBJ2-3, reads GAGVSQSPSNKVTEKGKDVELRCDPISGHTALYWYRQSLGQGLEFLIYFQGNSAPDKSGLPSDRFSAERTGGSVSTLTIQRTQQEDSAVYLCASSLGFPGSLTSTDTQYFGPGTRLTVL.

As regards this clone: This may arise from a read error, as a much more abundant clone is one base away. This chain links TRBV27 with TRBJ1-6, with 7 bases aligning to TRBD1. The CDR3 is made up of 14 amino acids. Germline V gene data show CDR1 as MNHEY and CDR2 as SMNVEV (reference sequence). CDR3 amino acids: CASSWTGYNSLLHF. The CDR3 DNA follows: TGTGCCAGCAGTTGGACAGGATATAATTCACTCCTCCACTTT.

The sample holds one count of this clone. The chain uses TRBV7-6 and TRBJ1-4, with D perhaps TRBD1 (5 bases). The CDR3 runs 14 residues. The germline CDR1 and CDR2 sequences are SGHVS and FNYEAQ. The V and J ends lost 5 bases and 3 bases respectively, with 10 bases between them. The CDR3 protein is CASSLRGPNEKLFF. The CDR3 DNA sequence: TGTGCCAGCAGCCTTAGGGGCCCTAATGAAAAACTGTTTTTT.

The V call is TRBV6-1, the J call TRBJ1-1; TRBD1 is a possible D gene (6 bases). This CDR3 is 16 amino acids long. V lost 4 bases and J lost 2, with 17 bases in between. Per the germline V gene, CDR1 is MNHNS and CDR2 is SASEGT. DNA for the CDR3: TGTGCCAGCAGTGTGGGCAGGGGCGGAGGTAACACTGAAGCTTTCTTT. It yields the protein CASSVGRGGGNTEAFF.

The CDR3 DNA is TGTGCCAGCAGCGCCCGAAGACCGGGACAGTCCTACAATGAGCAGTTCTTC. It codes for CASSARRPGQSYNEQFF. This chain links TRBV7-3 with TRBJ2-1, with 7 bases that match TRBD1. The CDR3 is 17 residues long. In germline, CDR1 is SGHTA, CDR2 FQGTGA. V shed 5 bases and J 1 base; nucleotides not matched to a gene: 11. The whole variable domain, remainder taken from reference TRBV7-3 and TRBJ2-1, is GAGVSQTPSNKVTEKGKYVELRCDPISGHTALYWYRQSLGQGPEFLIYFQGTGAADDSGLPNDRFFAVRPEGSVSTLKIQRTERGDSAVYLCASSARRPGQSYNEQFFGPGTRLTVL.

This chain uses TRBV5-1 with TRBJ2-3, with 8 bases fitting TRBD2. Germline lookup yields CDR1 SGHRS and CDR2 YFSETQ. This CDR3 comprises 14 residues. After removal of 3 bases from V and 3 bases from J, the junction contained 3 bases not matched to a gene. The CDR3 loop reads CASSSERGTDTQYF. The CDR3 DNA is TGCGCCAGCAGCTCTGAGCGGGGGACAGATACGCAGTATTTT.

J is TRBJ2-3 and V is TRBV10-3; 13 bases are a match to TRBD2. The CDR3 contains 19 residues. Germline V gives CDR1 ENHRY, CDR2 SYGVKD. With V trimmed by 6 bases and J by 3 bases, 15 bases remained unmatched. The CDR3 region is CAISVPRTSGGLGTDTQYF. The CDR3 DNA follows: TGTGCCATCAGCGTGCCTCGGACTAGCGGGGGTTTAGGAACAGATACGCAGTATTTT.

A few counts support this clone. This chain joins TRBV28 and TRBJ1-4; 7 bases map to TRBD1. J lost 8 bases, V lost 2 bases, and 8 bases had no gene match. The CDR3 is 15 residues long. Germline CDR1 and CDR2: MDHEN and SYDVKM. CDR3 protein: CASSLDRAVGEKLFF. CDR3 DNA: TGTGCCAGCAGTTTAGACAGGGCGGTAGGGGAAAAACTGTTTTTT.

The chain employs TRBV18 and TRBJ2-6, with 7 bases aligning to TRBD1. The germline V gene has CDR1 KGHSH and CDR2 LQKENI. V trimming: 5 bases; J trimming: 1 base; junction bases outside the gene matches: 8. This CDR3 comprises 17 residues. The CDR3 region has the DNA TGTGCCAGCTCAGACAGGGTTTCGGGGTCTGGGGCCAACGTCCTGACTTTC. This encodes CASSDRVSGSGANVLTF.

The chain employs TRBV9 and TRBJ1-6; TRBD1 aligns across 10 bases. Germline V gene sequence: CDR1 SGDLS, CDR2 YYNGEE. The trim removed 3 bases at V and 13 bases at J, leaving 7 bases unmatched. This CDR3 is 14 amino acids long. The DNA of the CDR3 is TGTGCCAGCAGCGCTTCGAGACAGGGGGCCCCCCTCCACTTT. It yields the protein CASSASRQGAPLHF. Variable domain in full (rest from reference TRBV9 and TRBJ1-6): DSGVTQTPKHLITATGQRVTLRCSPRSGDLSVYWYQQSLDQGLQFLIQYYNGEERAKGNILERFSAQQFPDLHSELNLSSLELGDSALYFCASSASRQGAPLHFGNGTRLTVT.

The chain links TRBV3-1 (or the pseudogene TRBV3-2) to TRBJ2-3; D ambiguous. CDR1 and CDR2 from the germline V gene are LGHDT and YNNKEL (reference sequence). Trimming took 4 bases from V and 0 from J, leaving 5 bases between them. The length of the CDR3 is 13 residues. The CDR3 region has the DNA TGTGCCAGCAGCCTCCGAAGCACAGATACGCAGTATTTT. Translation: CASSLRSTDTQYF.

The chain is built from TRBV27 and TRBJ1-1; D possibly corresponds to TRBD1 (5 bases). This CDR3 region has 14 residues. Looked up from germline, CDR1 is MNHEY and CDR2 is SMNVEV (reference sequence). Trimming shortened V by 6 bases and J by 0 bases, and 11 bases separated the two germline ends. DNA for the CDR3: TGTGCCAGCAGCCCCAGGGCCTTGAACACTGAAGCTTTCTTT. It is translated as CASSPRALNTEAFF.

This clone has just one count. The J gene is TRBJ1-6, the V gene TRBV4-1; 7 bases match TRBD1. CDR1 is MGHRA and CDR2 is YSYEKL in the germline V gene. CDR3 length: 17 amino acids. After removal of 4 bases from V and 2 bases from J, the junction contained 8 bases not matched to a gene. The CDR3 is CASSRTGEGAYNSPLHF. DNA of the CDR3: TGCGCCAGCAGCCGAACAGGGGAAGGGGCCTATAATTCACCCCTCCACTTT.

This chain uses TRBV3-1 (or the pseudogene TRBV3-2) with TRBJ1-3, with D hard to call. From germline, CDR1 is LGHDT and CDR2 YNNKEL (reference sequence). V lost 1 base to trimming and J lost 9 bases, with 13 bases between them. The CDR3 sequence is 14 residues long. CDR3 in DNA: TGTGCCAGCAGCCAAGTACCCGGTTCGGGCACCATATATTTT. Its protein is CASSQVPGSGTIYF.

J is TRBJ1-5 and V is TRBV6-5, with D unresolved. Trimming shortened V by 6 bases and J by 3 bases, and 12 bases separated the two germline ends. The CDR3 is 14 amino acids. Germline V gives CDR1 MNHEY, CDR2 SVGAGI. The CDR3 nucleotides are TGTGCCAGCAGGGCCCGACGGATCAATCAGCCCCAGCATTTT. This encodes CASRARRINQPQHF.

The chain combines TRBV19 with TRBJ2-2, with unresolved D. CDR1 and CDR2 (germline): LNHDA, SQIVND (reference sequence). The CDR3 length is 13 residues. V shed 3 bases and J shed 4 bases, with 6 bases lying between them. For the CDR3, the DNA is TGTGCCAGTAGTATCTGGGGCACCGGGGAGCTGTTTTTT. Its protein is CASSIWGTGELFF.

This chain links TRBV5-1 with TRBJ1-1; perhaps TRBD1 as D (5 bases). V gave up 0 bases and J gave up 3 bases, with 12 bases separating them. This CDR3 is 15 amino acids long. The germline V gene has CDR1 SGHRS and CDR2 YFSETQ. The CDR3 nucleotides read TGCGCCAGCAGCTTGGGGGGGATCGTAGACACTGAAGCTTTCTTT. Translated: CASSLGGIVDTEAFF.